This T cell receptor (beta chain) originates from a study of T cells in Graves' hyperthyroidism and ophthalmopathy. V was pared by 1 base and J by 2 bases, with 4 bases of the junction left unmatched. The CDR3 is made up of 15 amino acids. Germline V lookup: CDR1 MGHRA, CDR2 YSYEKL. Template material for amplifying TCR beta CDR3 regions consisted of RNA transcripts. Initially, a first-round RT-PCR of the TCR CDR3 employed the HTBI primer set. One entry per CDR3 protein, called by TCRdb with MiXCR from the multiplex PCR reads. This repertoire shows more than 40,000 distinct CDR3 sequences, approximately 49% found once; its top ten account for roughly 32%. Study-wide points: In validation, the model predicted ophthalmopathy. These predictions came a median about 6.2 months before onset.

The definition of stable Graves' hyperthyroidism was no ophthalmopathy progression within 18 months. Patients having uncontrolled infection, another autoimmune disease, pregnancy or lactation were not included. In this sample, this clonotype turned up many times. Its specificity is unknown. The receptor comes from a woman aged 45-65 years with Graves' hyperthyroidism. The source material was peripheral blood or thyroid tissue (not recorded which). The chain recombines TRBV4-1 with TRBJ2-5; 7 nucleotides line up with TRBD1. CDR3 coding DNA: TGCGCCAGCAGCCAAGGACCGGGACAGCAAGAGACCCAGTACTTC. It translates to CASSQGPGQQETQYF.